The rows below give T cell receptor beta chains drawn from one sample of a study of cytomegalovirus exposure and HLA in healthy donors. Only in-frame clones appear in the TCRdb table, and some are missing; sequencing was by immunoSEQ multiplex PCR. The table shows more than 150,000 clones, with roughly 77% occurring only once. Source material: PBMCs. Receptors were obtained from a woman in her forties in good health and CMV-seropositive. The CDR3 runs from the conserved cysteine through the conserved F or W. D genes are given only for firm matches. Rows give clone size only sometimes, using once, few, many, or a class for an expanded clone.

d_call j_call clone_size v_call cdr3_nt cdr3_aa
TRBD1 TRBJ1-5 NA TRBV6-4 TGTGCCAGCAGTGTGGACAGGGATCAGCCCCAGCATTTT CASSVDRDQPQHF
NA TRBJ1-1 NA TRBV4-2 TGTGCCAGCAGCCAAGAGGCGGGGTACACTGAAGCTTTCTTT CASSQEAGYTEAFF
TRBD1 TRBJ1-4 NA TRBV10-3 TGTGCCATCTCACCCGGGACAGGGACCGGTGGTGATGAAAAACTGTTTTTT CAISPGTGTGGDEKLFF
NA TRBJ2-1 once TRBV18 TGTGCCAGCTCAACGGCGTTGGGTAGCGGAGGGAACCTTAGAAATGAGCAGTTCTTC CASSTALGSGGNLRNEQFF
NA TRBJ2-2 few TRBV6-6 TGTGCCAGCACCTGGGGGCTCACCGGGGAGCTGTTTTTT CASTWGLTGELFF
TRBD1 TRBJ2-3 NA TRBV5-1 TGCGCCAGCAGCTTGCCCGGGACAGTCACAGATACGCAGTATTTT CASSLPGTVTDTQYF
TRBD2 TRBJ2-2 NA TRBV9 TGTGCCAGCAGCCCTTTAGCGGGAGGGGTGACCGGGGAGCTGTTTTTT CASSPLAGGVTGELFF
TRBD2 TRBJ2-7 NA TRBV2 TGTGCCAGCACTCCGGGACTAGCGGGAGGAGAGCAGTACTTC CASTPGLAGGEQYF
TRBD2 TRBJ2-1 NA TRBV7-8 TGTGCCAGCAGCTTATGGACTAGCGGGAATGAGCAGTTCTTC CASSLWTSGNEQFF
TRBD1 TRBJ2-7 once TRBV19 TGTGCCAGTAGTATGGGGACAGGGGGCAACTACGAGCAGTACTTC CASSMGTGGNYEQYF
NA TRBJ1-1 NA TRBV28 TGTGCCAGCAGCCAAAACACTGAAGCTTTCTTT CASSQNTEAFF
TRBD1 TRBJ2-7 NA TRBV27 TGTGCCAGCAGTTTATCGGCTCGGGTTTCCACCGGGACAGGAGTGTCCTACGAGCAGTACTTC CASSLSARVSTGTGVSYEQYF
TRBD1 TRBJ2-7 NA TRBV19 TGTGCCAGTAGTTCGGGACAGGGGTACGAGCAGTACTTC CASSSGQGYEQYF
NA TRBJ1-1 NA TRBV7-8 TGTGCCAGCAGCGAGATACTGCAGAACACTGAAGCTTTCTTT CASSEILQNTEAFF
NA TRBJ1-2 few TRBV28 TGTGCCAGCAGCCCCCTAGGAGCGAATGGGGGCTACACCTTC CASSPLGANGGYTF
NA TRBJ2-3 NA TRBV7-2 TGTGCCAGCAGCTTAAGTCGGGTAACTACAGATACGCAGTATTTT CASSLSRVTTDTQYF
TRBD2 TRBJ2-7 NA TRBV5-1 TGCACCAGCAGACTAGCGGGAGAAAGGGCTTACGAGCAGTACTTC CTSRLAGERAYEQYF
TRBD1 TRBJ2-7 NA TRBV7-9 TGTGCCAGCAGCTTAGCGGACAGGGTTCACGAGCAGTACTTC CASSLADRVHEQYF
NA TRBJ1-1 NA TRBV7-9 TGTGCCAGCAGCGGGCGACAGAGGAACACTGAAGCTTTCTTT CASSGRQRNTEAFF
NA TRBJ1-1 NA TRBV5-1 TGCGCCAGCACCCTGGCAACGGGGACTGAAGCTTTCTTT CASTLATGTEAFF
NA TRBJ1-1 NA TRBV5-5 TGTGCCAGCAGCTTGGGCCTCCAGACTGAAGCTTTCTTT CASSLGLQTEAFF
NA TRBJ2-1 NA TRBV5-4 TGTGCCGCCGCGGCGGTCCCTAACTACAATGAGCAGTTCTTC CAAAAVPNYNEQFF
TRBD1 TRBJ1-2 NA TRBV28 TGTGCCAGCAGCCAAGACAGGGTCCGTGGCTACACCTTC CASSQDRVRGYTF
NA TRBJ2-2 NA TRBV27 TGTGCCAGCAGTTTTAACGGGATTAACACCGGGGAGCTGTTTTTT CASSFNGINTGELFF
NA TRBJ2-1 NA TRBV2 TGTGCCAGCAGGGCCGCCCTTTATAAGTTGTTGGAGCAGTTCTTC CASRAALYKLLEQFF
NA TRBJ1-2 NA TRBV2 TGTGCCAGCAGTGTGCCGGGAGCGGGCTATGGCTACACCTTC CASSVPGAGYGYTF
NA TRBJ1-5 NA TRBV6-1 TGTGCCAGCAGTCCCCAAGAACTTAGCAATCAGCCCCAGCATTTT CASSPQELSNQPQHF
TRBD1 TRBJ1-5 few TRBV6-5 TGTGCCAGCAGTTCGACTTGGACAGGTTTCGTTCAGCCCCAGCATTTT CASSSTWTGFVQPQHF
NA TRBJ1-4 NA TRBV18 TGTGCCAGCTCACGGACAGACTCAACTAATGAAAAACTGTTTTTT CASSRTDSTNEKLFF
NA TRBJ1-5 NA TRBV4-1 TGCGCCAGCAGCCAAGCAATGACAGGCCGAGTCCTTAGCAATCAGCCCCAGCATTTT CASSQAMTGRVLSNQPQHF
TRBD2 TRBJ2-7 NA TRBV5-1 TGCGCCAGCAGCTCTTTAGCGGGAGGTTACGAGCAGTACTTC CASSSLAGGYEQYF
TRBD1 TRBJ2-7 NA TRBV2 TGTGCCAGCAGAAGGGACAGGGTCTACGAGCAGTACTTC CASRRDRVYEQYF
TRBD1 TRBJ1-6 NA TRBV19 TGTGCCACCCGGACAGGTGCTTCACCCCTCCACTTT CATRTGASPLHF
TRBD2 TRBJ2-4 NA TRBV7-2 TGTGCCAGCAGCTTTACCGGGACTAGCGGGTCCCACAAAAACATTCAGTACTTC CASSFTGTSGSHKNIQYF
NA TRBJ1-2 once TRBV10-3 TGTGCCACGGAAGACAGCGCTTATGGCTACACCTTC CATEDSAYGYTF
TRBD2 TRBJ2-5 NA TRBV5-5 TGTGCCAGCAGCTTGGTAGCGGGAGAAGAGACCCAGTACTTC CASSLVAGEETQYF
NA TRBJ2-1 NA TRBV7-2 TGTGCCAGCAGCCGCACTAGCAGCTCCTACAATGAGCAGTTCTTC CASSRTSSSYNEQFF
TRBD2 TRBJ2-1 NA TRBV7-3 TGTGCCAGCAGCTTAACGCGGACCCGGGGGGGTGAGCAGTTCTTC CASSLTRTRGGEQFF
NA TRBJ2-3 NA TRBV5-4 TGTGCCAGCAGCTTGACGGTTGGCACAGATACGCAGTATTTT CASSLTVGTDTQYF
NA TRBJ2-7 few TRBV4-1 TGCGCCAGCAGCCCCCGGGACTCGCCTTCCTACGAGCAGTACTTC CASSPRDSPSYEQYF
NA TRBJ2-7 NA TRBV7-8 TGTGCCAGCAGCTTAGTACAGGTTAACTCCTACGAGCAGTACTTC CASSLVQVNSYEQYF
NA TRBJ1-5 NA TRBV27 TGTACCAGCAGTTTCCGGGGACAGCCCCAGCATTTT CTSSFRGQPQHF
NA TRBJ2-1 NA TRBV4-3 TGCGCCAGCAGTCGCGACTCCTCCTACAATGAGCAGTTCTTC CASSRDSSYNEQFF
NA TRBJ2-7 NA TRBV5-4 TGTGCCAGCAGCCTACAGGGAACTGAAGGCGAGCAGTACTTC CASSLQGTEGEQYF
TRBD2 TRBJ2-1 NA TRBV9 TGTGCCAGCAGCCAGGAGGGACTAGCGGATTACAATGAGCAGTTCTTC CASSQEGLADYNEQFF
NA TRBJ1-5 NA TRBV27 TGTGCCAGCAGTGGAGGGTATAGCAATCAGCCCCAGCATTTT CASSGGYSNQPQHF
TRBD2 TRBJ2-1 NA TRBV7-2 TGTGCCAGCAGCCCGAGCGGGAGTTCCTACAATGAGCAGTTCTTC CASSPSGSSYNEQFF
NA TRBJ2-5 NA TRBV28 TGTGCCAGCAGTTCCCTACAGGGAAGAGGAGAGACCCAGTACTTC CASSSLQGRGETQYF
NA TRBJ1-1 NA TRBV5-1 TGCGCCAGCAAACGTGGGGAGGGCACTGAAGCTTTCTTT CASKRGEGTEAFF
TRBD2 TRBJ2-7 NA TRBV7-2 TGTGCCAGCAGCTTAGCCGCGGGAGGGCCCTACGAGCAGTACTTC CASSLAAGGPYEQYF
TRBD1 TRBJ1-4 NA TRBV28 TGTGCCAGCAGGCGGCAGACAGGGTACAACGAAAAACTGTTTTTT CASRRQTGYNEKLFF
NA TRBJ1-1 NA TRBV7-2 TGTGCCAGCAGCCCTTCGGTGGGGGGGCTGAACACTGAAGCTTTCTTT CASSPSVGGLNTEAFF
NA TRBJ1-1 NA TRBV10-3 TGTGCCATCAGTGAAAGAGGGGGGAACACTGAAGCTTTCTTT CAISERGGNTEAFF
NA TRBJ2-3 NA TRBV6-5 TGTGCCAGCAGTTACTCGGAGGGTTGGGATACGCAGTATTTT CASSYSEGWDTQYF